This T cell receptor beta chain came from a study of blood T cell repertoires in COVID-19. Study information: From the United States, Italy and Spain came samples of acute and convalescent COVID-19. Sample material is recorded as cDNA or gDNA derived from T cells, B-cell-depleted T cells, or PBMCs.

The CDR3 contains 14 residues. Germline assignment: CDR1 SGHVS and CDR2 FNYEAQ. V shed 2 bases and J shed 3 bases, with 10 bases lying between them. This clone came up once. As handled by the study authors: Estimation of nucleated cell counts was performed using reference gene primer amplification. Clones were read by immunoSEQ multiplex PCR, and TCRdb kept only the in-frame ones, dropping some. V and J calls and clone size are given by that table; D and trimming were obtained from the DNA. This sample has fewer than 500,000 clones, with 86% found just once. The sequencing sample was made of peripheral blood. The chain employs TRBV7-6 and TRBJ2-5; D is possibly TRBD1 (6 bases). This clonotype was obtained from a woman aged 25 to 39 with active or convalescent COVID-19. The CDR3 coding sequence is TGTGCCAGCAGCTTAAGGACAGTCAAAGAGACCCAGTACTTC. This encodes CASSLRTVKETQYF.